The 19 T cell receptor beta chains presented below share a single source sample, sequenced in a study of technical replicates of blood from a few donors. Assay: immunoSEQ multiplex PCR; the TCRdb copy retains only in-frame clones and omits some. The sample holds more than 60,000 clones, around 94% seen once. Sequenced: T cells isolated from PBMCs. The origin of the receptors is a human donor in good health.

A note on this clone: The junction departs from germline at one end; a sequencing error may be responsible. The chain carries TRBV7-7 and TRBJ2-2; the D gene is possibly TRBD1 (5 bases). There are 15 residues in the CDR3. CDR1 is SSHAT and CDR2 is FNYEAQ in the germline V gene (reference sequence). The CDR3 DNA reads as TGTGCTAGCAGCTCCGAAAGGGGGAACACCGGGGAGCTGTTTTTT. This codes for CASSSERGNTGELFF.

The chain employs TRBV9 and TRBJ1-3; D gene unclear. V was cut by 0 bases and J by 5 bases, with 6 bases left in between. The CDR3 extends over 13 amino acids. Germline-derived CDR1 and CDR2 are SGDLS and YYNGEE. CDR3 nucleotides: TGTGCCAGCAGCGTAGTTGGCAGAAACACCATATATTTT. This translates into CASSVVGRNTIYF.

V usage is TRBV7-8 and J usage is TRBJ1-2; 10 nucleotides line up with TRBD1. The CDR3 length is 14 residues. Germline trimming cut 5 bases from V and 7 bases from J; bases unmatched to any gene: 7. Germline-derived CDR1 and CDR2 are SGHVS and FQNEAQ. CDR3 DNA: TGTGCCAGCAGCCAGAGACAGGGGGCGATTGGCTACACCTTC. Protein sequence: CASSQRQGAIGYTF.

This clone was recorded once. The chain is built from TRBV9 and TRBJ1-4, with TRBD1 as a possible D gene (6 bases). The V end lost 1 base, the J end lost 8 bases, and 12 bases lay between the germline ends. Germline V gene sequence: CDR1 SGDLS, CDR2 YYNGEE. CDR3 size: 14 residues. CDR3 coding DNA: TGTGCCAGCAGCGTAACAGGGCCGGCGGAAAAACTGTTTTTT. Translating it yields CASSVTGPAEKLFF.

This CDR3 reads CSVEEKEGQFLSGANVLTF. In nucleotides, the CDR3 is TGCAGCGTTGAAGAAAAGGAGGGACAGTTCTTATCTGGGGCCAACGTCCTGACTTTC. The rearrangement uses TRBV29-1 and TRBJ2-6; tentatively, D is TRBD1 (7 bases). This CDR3 contains 19 residues. CDR1 and CDR2 (germline): SQVTM, ANQGSEA. V gave up 0 bases and J gave up 1 base, with 19 bases separating them. Variable domain in full (rest from reference TRBV29-1 and TRBJ2-6): SAVISQKPSRDICQRGTSLTIQCQVDSQVTMMFWYRQQPGQSLTLIATANQGSEATYESGFVIDKFPISRPNLTFSTLTVSNMSPEDSSIYLCSVEEKEGQFLSGANVLTFGAGSRLTVL.

The chain employs TRBV30 and TRBJ2-2, with 7 bases lining up with TRBD2. The CDR3 is 14 residues long. Germline-derived CDR1 and CDR2 are GTSNPN and SVGIG (reference sequence). Trimming took 3 bases from V and 6 from J; bases not matched to a gene: 7. This CDR3 reads CAWSGGRSAGELFF. DNA of the CDR3: TGTGCCTGGAGCGGGGGGAGGTCAGCCGGGGAGCTGTTTTTT.

The chain carries TRBV7-9 and TRBJ2-1; D might be TRBD2 (5 bases). CDR1 SEHNR and CDR2 FQNEAQ come from the germline V gene (reference sequence). Between the trimmed V and J ends, which lost 1 base and 8 bases, there was a span of 15 bases. This CDR3 is built from 15 residues. Here the CDR3 reads CASSLGSGLFDEQFF. The CDR3 coding sequence is TGTGCCAGCAGCTTAGGGTCGGGGTTATTCGATGAGCAGTTCTTC.

This clone was seen a single time. The CDR3 coding sequence is TGCAGCGTTTATCAGGGGGAACACTACGAGCAGTACTTC. Its translation is CSVYQGEHYEQYF. V and J are TRBV29-1 and TRBJ2-7; 7 nucleotides align to TRBD1. Germline-derived CDR1 and CDR2 are SQVTM and ANQGSEA. V trimming: 5 bases; J trimming: 3 bases; junction bases outside the gene matches: 7. The CDR3 is 13 residues long.

The chain recombines TRBV5-1 with TRBJ2-2; unclear D gene. The CDR3 runs to 13 residues. In germline, CDR1 is SGHRS, CDR2 YFSETQ. Trimming shortened V by 0 bases and J by 6 bases, and 6 bases separated the two germline ends. CDR3 sequence reads: CASSLEAAGELFF. The DNA of the CDR3 is TGCGCCAGCAGCTTGGAAGCCGCCGGGGAGCTGTTTTTT.

This clone was recorded only once. The chain combines TRBV2 with TRBJ2-1; TRBD2 matches 8 bases. CDR3 size: 14 residues. Per the germline V gene, CDR1 is SNHLY and CDR2 is FYNNEI. J lost 5 bases, V lost 8 bases, and 8 bases had no gene match. CDR3 residues: CASQGLGSNNEQFF. Here the CDR3 DNA reads TGTGCCAGCCAGGGACTAGGGTCAAACAATGAGCAGTTCTTC.

J is TRBJ1-1 and V is TRBV2, with D unclear. Trimming stripped 8 bases from V and 8 bases from J, with 15 bases between. Germline V gene lookup returns CDR1 SNHLY and CDR2 FYNNEI. CDR3 length: 12 residues. CDR3: CASAPWPNEAFF. CDR3 sequence (DNA): TGTGCCAGCGCCCCTTGGCCGAACGAAGCTTTCTTT.

The rearrangement links TRBV7-4 to TRBJ2-5, with 10 bases identical to TRBD2. The germline CDR1 and CDR2 sequences are SGHVT and SQSDAQ. The CDR3 has 15 residues. V lost 3 bases to trimming and J lost 5 bases; unmatched junction nucleotides: 6. CDR3 nucleotide sequence: TGTGCCAGCAGCTTGGCTAGCGGGAGCCGGGAGACCCAGTACTTC. Protein sequence: CASSLASGSRETQYF.

This chain links TRBV28 with TRBJ2-3; D perhaps matches TRBD2 (6 bases). The CDR3 length is 13 residues. Germline V gene sequence: CDR1 MDHEN, CDR2 SYDVKM. Trimming took off 6 bases at V and 3 bases at J, with 10 bases between the two ends. The CDR3 is CASRDGTTDTQYF. The CDR3 DNA follows: TGTGCCAGCAGGGACGGGACTACAGATACGCAGTATTTT.

This clone was seen just once. The chain joins TRBV29-1 to TRBJ2-1; 10 positions agree with TRBD2. Unmatched junction bases numbered 3, after V lost 2 bases and J lost 2 bases. This CDR3 has 15 residues. CDR1 is SQVTM, CDR2 ANQGSEA, per germline. CDR3 region: CSVETSGNAYNEQFF. The CDR3 bases are TGCAGCGTTGAAACTAGCGGGAACGCCTACAATGAGCAGTTCTTC.

The chain recombines TRBV7-8 with TRBJ2-7; D remains unclear. The CDR3 runs 12 residues. The V end lost 1 base, the J end lost 6 bases, and 7 bases lay between the germline ends. Germline-derived CDR1 and CDR2 are SGHVS and FQNEAQ. This CDR3 is CASSLVVREQYF. The CDR3 DNA sequence: TGTGCCAGCAGCTTAGTTGTGCGCGAGCAGTACTTC.

The chain couples TRBV2 to TRBJ2-6; TRBD1 matches 8 bases. Trimming at V came to 6 bases and at J to 3 bases, leaving 4 bases not matched to a gene. CDR1 SNHLY and CDR2 FYNNEI come from the germline V gene. The CDR3 runs to 15 residues. CDR3 sequence reads: CASRKTGDGANVLTF. In DNA, the CDR3 is TGTGCCAGCAGAAAGACAGGGGATGGGGCCAACGTCCTGACTTTC.

The chain carries TRBV9 and TRBJ2-1, with 10 bases fitting TRBD2. V was pared by 0 bases and J by 4 bases, with 13 bases of the junction left unmatched. The CDR3 has 19 amino acids. Looked up from germline, CDR1 is SGDLS and CDR2 is YYNGEE. The CDR3 nucleotides read TGTGCCAGCAGCGTAGGGAAGTGGGAACTAGCGGGGTTGTACAATGAGCAGTTCTTC. Translation gives CASSVGKWELAGLYNEQFF. Filled out from reference TRBV9 and TRBJ2-1, the complete variable domain reads DSGVTQTPKHLITATGQRVTLRCSPRSGDLSVYWYQQSLDQGLQFLIQYYNGEERAKGNILERFSAQQFPDLHSELNLSSLELGDSALYFCASSVGKWELAGLYNEQFFGPGTRLTVL.

This chain joins TRBV28 and TRBJ1-2; the match to TRBD1 covers 10 bases. The CDR3 contains 13 residues. Trimming cost V 5 bases and J 5 bases; bases outside gene matches: 2. Germline values: CDR1 MDHEN, CDR2 SYDVKM. The DNA of the CDR3 is TGTGCCAGCAGTCTGGACAGGGGGTATGGCTACACCTTC. Protein sequence: CASSLDRGYGYTF.

This sequence joins TRBV30 and TRBJ2-1; a possible D gene is TRBD2 (5 bases). The V end lost 3 bases, the J end lost 7 bases, and 16 bases lay between the germline ends. CDR3 size: 14 residues. CDR1 and CDR2 (germline): GTSNPN, SVGIG (reference sequence). The CDR3 nucleotides read TGTGCCTGGAGACCTAGCCCCTTAGGGAATGAGCAGTTCTTC. Translated, it gives CAWRPSPLGNEQFF.